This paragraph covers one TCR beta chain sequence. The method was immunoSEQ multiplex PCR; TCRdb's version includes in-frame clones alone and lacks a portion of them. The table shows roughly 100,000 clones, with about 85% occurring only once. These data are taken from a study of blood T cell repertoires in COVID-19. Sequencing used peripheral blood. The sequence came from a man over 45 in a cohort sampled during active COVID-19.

The CDR3 coding sequence is TGTGCCAGCAGTGTACGCCTGGGGGGGGCAAACACCGGGGAGCTGTTTTTT. This encodes CASSVRLGGANTGELFF. The chain combines TRBV6-1 with TRBJ2-2; a weak D match, TRBD2 (7 bases). The V and J ends lost 4 bases and 2 bases respectively, with 17 bases between them. The germline V gene has CDR1 MNHNS and CDR2 SASEGT. CDR3 length: 17 residues.